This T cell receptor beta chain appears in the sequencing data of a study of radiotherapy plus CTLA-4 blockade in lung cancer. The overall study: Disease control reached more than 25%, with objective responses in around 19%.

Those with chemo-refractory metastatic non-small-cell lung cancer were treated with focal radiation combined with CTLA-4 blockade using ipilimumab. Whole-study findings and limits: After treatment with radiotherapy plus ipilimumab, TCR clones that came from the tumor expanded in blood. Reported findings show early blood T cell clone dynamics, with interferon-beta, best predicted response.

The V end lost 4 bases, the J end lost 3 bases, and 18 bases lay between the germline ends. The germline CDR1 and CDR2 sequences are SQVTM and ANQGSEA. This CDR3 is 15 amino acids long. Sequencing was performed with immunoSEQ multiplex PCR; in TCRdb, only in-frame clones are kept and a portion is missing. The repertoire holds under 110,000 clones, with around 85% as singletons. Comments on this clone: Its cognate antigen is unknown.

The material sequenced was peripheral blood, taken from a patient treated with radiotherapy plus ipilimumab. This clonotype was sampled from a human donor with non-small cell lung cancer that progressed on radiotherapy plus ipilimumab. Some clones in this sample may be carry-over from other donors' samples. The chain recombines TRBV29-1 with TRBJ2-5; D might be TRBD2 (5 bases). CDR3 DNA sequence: TGCAGCGTTGGTAAGACCTTAGTGGGAGAAGAGACCCAGTACTTC. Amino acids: CSVGKTLVGEETQYF.